This passage covers 13 T cell receptor beta chains from one sample sequenced in a study of shared clonotypes between healthy human individuals. Using immunoSEQ multiplex PCR, the repertoire was profiled, and TCRdb retains in-frame clones only, with some absent. Of around 1.5 million clones in the sample, 98% were seen once. Sequenced sample: naive CD4+ T cells sorted from blood. Subset of the sample: CD45RA+ positively selected. All receptors come from a young man in good health.

The rearrangement uses TRBV5-1 and TRBJ1-1, with D unclear. The CDR3 sequence is 15 residues long. V lost 4 bases, J lost 1 base, and 14 bases lay in between. Germline V gene data show CDR1 as SGHRS and CDR2 as YFSETQ. The CDR3 DNA sequence: TGCGCCAGCAGCGCGGGCGGGGTAGGGAACACTGAAGCTTTCTTT. This codes for CASSAGGVGNTEAFF.

The V and J genes are TRBV7-3 and TRBJ2-3, with no clear D. CDR3 length equals 15 residues. V shed 0 bases and J shed 5 bases, with 12 bases lying between them. Germline CDR1 is SGHTA and CDR2 is FQGTGA. In DNA, the CDR3 is TGTGCCAGCAGCTTAACACCGGGTTGGGGAGATACGCAGTATTTT. Amino acids: CASSLTPGWGDTQYF.

This clone appeared once. The V gene is TRBV5-8, the J gene TRBJ1-5; D unresolved. V shed 4 bases and J shed 7 bases, with 18 bases lying between them. In germline, CDR1 is SGHTS, CDR2 YDEGEE. CDR3 length: 15 residues. The CDR3 coding sequence is TGTGCCAGCAGCCCGGGGAGGCTTCTAGGACAGCCCCAGCATTTT. It specifies CASSPGRLLGQPQHF.

The rearrangement links TRBV14 to TRBJ2-7; weak D call: TRBD1 (6 bases). Trimming took off 4 bases at V and 3 bases at J, with 10 bases between the two ends. Germline CDR1 and CDR2: SGHDN and FVKESK. CDR3 length equals 13 residues. The CDR3 DNA is TGTGCCAGCAGCCCCAGGGGCCGCTACGAGCAGTACTTC. Residues: CASSPRGRYEQYF.

The rearrangement joins TRBV5-1 to TRBJ1-3, with a possible D match to TRBD1 (6 bases). Germline assignment: CDR1 SGHRS and CDR2 YFSETQ. The length of the CDR3 is 16 residues. V was pared by 5 bases and J by 0 bases, with 15 bases between. In nucleotides, the CDR3 is TGCGCCAGCAGGACAGGACTAGCCCCCTCTGGAAACACCATATATTTT. Translated, it gives CASRTGLAPSGNTIYF.

About this clone: This same CDR3 is encoded by further DNA sequences in the sample. The chain has TRBV5-1 and TRBJ1-1; 7 bases are shared with TRBD1. From germline, CDR1 is SGHRS and CDR2 YFSETQ. The CDR3 has 14 residues. V dropped 4 bases and J dropped 0; count of bases not matched to a gene: 3. CDR3 region: CASSLTGMNTEAFF. The DNA for the CDR3 is TGCGCCAGCAGCCTGACAGGGATGAACACTGAAGCTTTCTTT.

Comments on this clone: Other DNA variants within this sample encode the same CDR3. The rearrangement links TRBV5-1 to TRBJ2-5; the D gene is possibly TRBD2 (5 bases). Trimming pared 4 bases from V and 1 base from J, leaving 8 bases between. CDR1 and CDR2 from the germline V gene are SGHRS and YFSETQ. This CDR3 contains 13 residues. CDR3 sequence: CASSRGSQETQYF. The CDR3 DNA is TGCGCCAGCAGCCGAGGGTCCCAAGAGACCCAGTACTTC.

Only a few counts were recorded for this clone. CDR3 coding DNA: TGTGCCAGCAGTGTCAGACTTATAACCGGGGAGCTGTTTTTT. It is translated as CASSVRLITGELFF. This chain connects TRBV6-1 to TRBJ2-2, with D hard to call. This CDR3 comprises 14 residues. Germline V gene data show CDR1 as MNHNS and CDR2 as SASEGT. V was pared by 4 bases and J by 5 bases, with 11 bases between.

The CDR3 nucleotides read TGTGCCAGCAGTTACTTCCCAGGGGCGGATACGCAGTATTTT. Translated, it gives CASSYFPGADTQYF. The chain couples TRBV6-6 to TRBJ2-3; D perhaps matches TRBD1 (6 bases). This CDR3 has 14 amino acids. Trimming removed 1 base from V and 6 bases from J, with 11 bases in between. Germline V gene lookup returns CDR1 MNHNY and CDR2 SVGAGI (reference sequence).

The V call is TRBV6-6, the J call TRBJ1-2; 10 positions match TRBD1. The CDR3 consists of 14 residues. J lost 8 bases, V lost 4 bases, and 7 bases had no gene match. CDR1 is MNHNY and CDR2 is SVGAGI in the germline V gene (reference sequence). The CDR3 bases are TGTGCCAGCAGTTCGACAGGGGGCGCCTTGGGCTACACCTTC. Protein: CASSSTGGALGYTF.

This rearrangement joins TRBV29-1 to TRBJ2-1; TRBD1 matches 7 bases. V lost 3 bases to trimming and J lost 9 bases; unmatched junction nucleotides: 5. This CDR3 contains 12 residues. The germline CDR1 and CDR2 sequences are SQVTM and ANQGSEA. The DNA of the CDR3 is TGCAGCGTTGAGACAGGGTTAGGTGAGCAGTTCTTC. Translated, it gives CSVETGLGEQFF.

The chain couples TRBV10-2 to TRBJ1-2; 7 nucleotides align to TRBD1. Germline CDR1 WSHSY, CDR2 SAAADI. V gave up 6 bases and J gave up 8 bases; unmatched junction bases: 12. CDR3 size: 14 residues. The CDR3 DNA follows: TGCGCCAGCAGCCCGGGACAGCGCTCTATGGGCTACACCTTC. As protein: CASSPGQRSMGYTF.

This clone has only one observation. Sequence at one end of the junction differs from germline and may be a read error. The J gene is TRBJ2-7, the V gene TRBV30, with TRBD2 identical over 14 bases. Germline CDR1 is GTSNPN and CDR2 is SVGIG (reference sequence). The CDR3 totals 11 residues. CDR3 loop: CAWGTSGGSNF. CDR3 nucleotide sequence: TGTGCCTGGGGGACTAGCGGGGGATCGAACTTC.